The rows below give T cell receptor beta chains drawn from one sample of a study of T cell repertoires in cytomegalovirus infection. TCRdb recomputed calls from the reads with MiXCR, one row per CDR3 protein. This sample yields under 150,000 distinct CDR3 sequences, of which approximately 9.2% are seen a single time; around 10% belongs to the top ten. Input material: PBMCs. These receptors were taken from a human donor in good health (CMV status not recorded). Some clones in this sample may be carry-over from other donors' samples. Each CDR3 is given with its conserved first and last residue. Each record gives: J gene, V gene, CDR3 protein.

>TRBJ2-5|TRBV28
CASSLPGETIQETQYF
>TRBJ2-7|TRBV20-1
CSARDMRERLDSYEQYF
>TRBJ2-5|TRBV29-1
CSVGLGQQETQYF
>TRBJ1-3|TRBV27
CASSLSGSSGNTIYF
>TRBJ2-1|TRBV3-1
CASSLRDDNEQFF
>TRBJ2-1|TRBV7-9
CASSWDSGEQFF
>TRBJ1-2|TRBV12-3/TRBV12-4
CASSNNYGYTF
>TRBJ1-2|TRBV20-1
CSAQPGLSGYTF
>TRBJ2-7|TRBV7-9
CASSYPEDEQYF
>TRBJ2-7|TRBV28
CASSSSGGLYEQYF
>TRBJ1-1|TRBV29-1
CSATVLNTEAFF
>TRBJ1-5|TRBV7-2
CASSLEGGNSNQPQHF
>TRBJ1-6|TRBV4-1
CASSQDRGRMNNSPLHF
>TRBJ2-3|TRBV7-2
CASSLTPDTQYF
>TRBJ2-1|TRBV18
CASSPLSGTGSYNEQFF
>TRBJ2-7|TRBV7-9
CASSDRGEQYF
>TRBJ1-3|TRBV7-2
CASSSQSSGNTIYF
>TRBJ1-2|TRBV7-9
CASSPTALYGYTF
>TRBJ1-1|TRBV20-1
CSAIVNGQNTEAFF
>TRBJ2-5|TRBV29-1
CSGFLGGPQETQYF
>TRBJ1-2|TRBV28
CASSPVGGGYTF
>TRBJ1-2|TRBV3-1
CASSQEGTGGYGYTF
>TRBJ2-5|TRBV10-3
CAISAGGDGEETQYF
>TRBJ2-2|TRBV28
CASSLIRTGELFF
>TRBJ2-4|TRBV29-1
CSVEDPQGDLQVAKNIQYF
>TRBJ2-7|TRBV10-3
CAMRKQGDGDEQYF
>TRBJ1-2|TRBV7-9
CASSHLSTENYGYTF
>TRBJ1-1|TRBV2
CASGGRAMNTEAFF